This entry lists 10 T cell receptor beta chains sequenced from one sample in a study of cytomegalovirus exposure and HLA in healthy donors. 13 Jbeta primers and 60 Vbeta primers were used for the PCR. Data came from immunoSEQ multiplex PCR; TCRdb stores just in-frame clones and leaves some out. The table records some 150,000 clones, approximately 80% of them present only once. The source material was PBMCs. These receptors were collected from a man aged 25-40 years in good health and CMV-seropositive.

The J gene is TRBJ1-2, the V gene TRBV5-1; D gene ambiguous. The length of the CDR3 is 14 residues. Trimming removed 0 bases at V and 4 bases at J, with 10 bases between. Germline assignment: CDR1 SGHRS and CDR2 YFSETQ. The CDR3 DNA reads as TGCGCCAGCAGCTTGGTACACAGCTCCTATGGCTACACCTTC. This codes for CASSLVHSSYGYTF.

To note about this clone: The same CDR3 can be traced to other DNA sequences in this sample. The V gene is TRBV6-5, the J gene TRBJ2-7; TRBD1 aligns across 9 bases. The CDR3 has 13 amino acids. Germline V gives CDR1 MNHEY, CDR2 SVGAGI. After removal of 8 bases from V and 2 bases from J, the junction contained 4 bases not matched to a gene. The CDR3, as DNA: TGTGCCAGCTCGGGACAGGGTCCCTACGAGCAGTACTTC. As protein: CASSGQGPYEQYF.

V gene TRBV14 combines with J gene TRBJ2-1, with 12 nucleotides matching TRBD2. The J segment lost 7 bases and the V segment lost 2 bases, leaving 6 bases of the junction unmatched. This CDR3 contains 16 residues. Germline-derived CDR1 and CDR2 are SGHDN and FVKESK. Written as DNA, the CDR3 is TGTGCCAGCAGCCAAACTCTAGCGGGAGGGTCGAATGAGCAGTTCTTC. Protein product: CASSQTLAGGSNEQFF.

The chain joins TRBV28 to TRBJ2-3; the match to TRBD2 covers 8 bases. V was pared by 6 bases and J by 1 base, with 9 bases of the junction left unmatched. This CDR3 is 16 amino acids long. CDR1 and CDR2 (germline): MDHEN, SYDVKM. The CDR3 nucleotides read TGTGCCAGCAGATTCCCGGGACTAGGGGGCACAGATACGCAGTATTTT. Protein sequence: CASRFPGLGGTDTQYF.

V gene TRBV30 combines with J gene TRBJ2-2; the match to TRBD1 covers 10 bases. This CDR3 has 16 amino acids. Germline CDR1 is GTSNPN and CDR2 is SVGIG (reference sequence). The V gene end was trimmed by 3 bases and the J gene end by 4 bases; junction bases not matched to a gene: 8. In DNA form, the CDR3 reads TGTGCCTGGAGAGACCTCCGGGACAGGGGCACCGGGGAGCTGTTTTTT. Its translation: CAWRDLRDRGTGELFF.

The genes are TRBV27 and TRBJ2-1; 8 bases line up with TRBD1. Trimming took 5 bases from V and 4 from J; bases not matched to a gene: 7. CDR1 is MNHEY and CDR2 is SMNVEV in the germline V gene (reference sequence). This CDR3 contains 15 residues. CDR3 region: CASSRPGTGYNEQFF. The CDR3 nucleotides are TGTGCCAGCAGTCGCCCCGGGACAGGTTACAATGAGCAGTTCTTC.

This chain joins TRBV4-1 and TRBJ2-7; 9 nucleotides agree with TRBD2. V lost 0 bases, J lost 2 bases, and 5 bases stayed unmatched. The CDR3 extends over 16 amino acids. Germline CDR1 MGHRA, CDR2 YSYEKL. The CDR3 DNA reads TGCGCCAGCAGCCAAGAGGCTAGCGGGACTACCTACGAGCAGTACTTC. This codes for CASSQEASGTTYEQYF.

The chain employs TRBV5-5 and TRBJ1-4, with D perhaps matching TRBD1 (6 bases). The V gene lost 1 base and the J gene lost 1 base, with 8 bases spanning the gap. The CDR3 totals 15 residues. Per the germline V gene, CDR1 is SGHKS and CDR2 is YYEKEE (reference sequence). The CDR3: CASSLPGVTNEKLFF. The CDR3 DNA sequence: TGTGCCAGCAGCTTGCCAGGGGTAACTAATGAAAAACTGTTTTTT.

The chain recombines TRBV5-6 with TRBJ2-5; weak D call: TRBD1 (6 bases). This CDR3 is 15 amino acids long. Per germline, CDR1 SGHDT and CDR2 YYEEEE. With 6 bases removed from V and 4 bases from J, the gap between germline ends came to 19 bases. The CDR3 spells CASITRRGFGETQYF. CDR3 nucleotides: TGTGCCAGCATCACCCGCAGGGGTTTTGGAGAGACCCAGTACTTC.

The chain couples TRBV6-5 to TRBJ2-7; the D gene is possibly TRBD2 (5 bases). The germline V and J ends were trimmed by 7 bases and 2 bases, with 9 bases remaining between them. This CDR3 contains 12 residues. CDR1 and CDR2 from the germline V gene are MNHEY and SVGAGI. The CDR3 DNA reads TGTGCCAGCACTCACGGGGCCTACGAGCAGTACTTC. Residues: CASTHGAYEQYF.